These T cell receptor beta chains were read from a single sample in a study of shared clonotypes between healthy human individuals. Some clones are missing from TCRdb's copy, which holds only in-frame ones; the method was immunoSEQ multiplex PCR. The sample shows 2 million to 2.5 million clones, over 85% of them seen only once. The sample was naive CD8+ T cells sorted from blood. The receptors shown here come from a man younger than 35 in good health. Both conserved end residues are part of each CDR3. The D gene is left open where the match is weak. Size is omitted from some rows. Given values are once, few, many or a class for expanded clones.

TRBV2,.,.,TRBJ2-3,CASSETLEFTDTQYF,TGTGCCAGCAGTGAGACATTGGAGTTCACAGATACGCAGTATTTT
TRBV5-1,TRBD1,.,TRBJ1-1,CASSLETGDYTEAFF,TGCGCCAGCAGCTTAGAGACAGGGGATTACACTGAAGCTTTCTTT
TRBV19,.,.,TRBJ2-5,CASKPGLEETQYF,TGTGCCAGTAAGCCGGGACTCGAAGAGACCCAGTACTTC
TRBV13,TRBD1,.,TRBJ2-5,CASSPRQGSETQYF,TGTGCCAGCAGCCCAAGACAGGGTTCGGAGACCCAGTACTTC
TRBV7-3,.,.,TRBJ2-7,CASSLGIGAYEQYF,TGTGCCAGCAGCTTAGGTATAGGGGCCTACGAGCAGTACTTC
TRBV27,.,.,TRBJ2-3,CASSSLGTDTQYF,TGTGCCAGCAGTTCTCTGGGGACAGATACGCAGTATTTT
TRBV6-5,TRBD1,.,TRBJ2-7,CASTPGTGNYEQYF,TGTGCCAGCACTCCCGGGACAGGGAACTACGAGCAGTACTTC
TRBV5-1,.,.,TRBJ2-1,CASSYGLGPDYEQFF,TGCGCCAGCAGCTATGGTCTGGGGCCAGATTATGAGCAGTTCTTC
TRBV27,TRBD1,.,TRBJ1-2,CASSFRQGDYGYTF,TGTGCCAGCAGTTTCAGGCAGGGGGACTATGGCTACACCTTC
TRBV19,.,.,TRBJ1-2,CASSIGSHSGGYTF,TGTGCCAGTAGTATCGGGTCCCACAGTGGGGGCTACACCTTC
TRBV28,TRBD2,.,TRBJ2-1,CASSTLATSGEIYNEQFF,TGTGCCAGCAGCACTCTCGCGACTAGCGGGGAGATCTACAATGAGCAGTTCTTC
TRBV5-1,.,.,TRBJ1-2,CASSLEANYGYTF,TGCGCCAGCAGCTTGGAAGCGAACTATGGCTACACCTTC
TRBV6-1,.,.,TRBJ1-1,CAGGRYPMNTEAFF,TGTGCCGGGGGACGGTACCCCATGAACACTGAAGCTTTCTTT
TRBV4-3,.,.,TRBJ1-2,CASSPHLLDGYTF,TGCGCCAGCAGCCCCCACCTCTTGGATGGCTACACCTTC
TRBV6-1,.,.,TRBJ1-2,CASSEAIEGDWDGYTF,TGTGCCAGCAGTGAAGCTATTGAGGGGGATTGGGATGGCTACACCTTC
TRBV10-3,.,.,TRBJ2-7,CAISLDDRTTAYEQYF,TGTGCCATCAGCCTAGACGACAGGACGACTGCCTACGAGCAGTACTTC
TRBV13,.,few,TRBJ1-6,CASSSEGTSYNSPLHF,TGTGCCAGCAGCTCGGAGGGAACCTCCTATAATTCACCCCTCCACTTT
TRBV7-9,TRBD2,once,TRBJ2-5,CASSHSGLAAKETQYF,TGTGCCAGCAGCCATTCGGGACTAGCGGCGAAAGAGACCCAGTACTTC
TRBV10-3,TRBD1,.,TRBJ1-1,CAISESMTGGLDTEAFF,TGTGCCATCAGTGAGTCGATGACAGGGGGCCTGGACACTGAAGCTTTCTTT
TRBV4-1,.,.,TRBJ2-7,CASSQRQTSYEQYF,TGCGCCAGCAGCCAAAGACAGACCTCCTACGAGCAGTACTTC
TRBV5-6,.,.,TRBJ1-1,CASNRENTEAFF,TGTGCCAGCAATCGGGAAAACACTGAAGCTTTCTTT
TRBV10-3,TRBD2,.,TRBJ2-1,CAISEPQLAGGYNEQFF,TGTGCCATCAGTGAGCCCCAACTAGCGGGTGGTTACAATGAGCAGTTCTTC